Given below is one T cell receptor beta chain in context. Germline V gene data show CDR1 as SGHTA and CDR2 as FQGNSA. The CDR3 totals 16 residues. From its re-call of the 5' RACE reads, TCRdb lists each CDR3 protein once, without DNA. The sample's table shows some 600,000 distinct CDR3 sequences. This entry comes from a study of T cells expressing NK-cell markers. The specimen was blood T cells: a sorted CD56 or NKG2C T cell subset, CD4+ or CD8+ T cells, or bulk PBMC T cells (not recorded which). The origin of this receptor is a man aged 18 to 30 in good health. The V and J genes are TRBV7-2 and TRBJ2-3; TCRdb outputs TRBD1, but without DNA this stays unchecked. The CDR3 sequence: CASSLVGTGGSDTQYF.